This TCR beta chain was obtained from a study of OX40 agonist ivuxolimab in advanced cancers. Study-level information: Aged 23 to 79 with a mean of approximately 57 years, they were 82.7% male. Prior anti-PD-1, anti-PD-L1 or anti-CTLA-4 therapy was allowed; around 43% had some. Study-level points and caveats: There was clonal expansion of CD4+ and CD8+ blood T cells by week 6 at 0.1 to 3.0 mg/kg.

The method was immunoSEQ multiplex PCR; TCRdb's version includes in-frame clones alone and lacks a portion of them. The sample shows over 35,000 clones, more than 80% of them seen only once. As for this clone: Antigen: not known.

Germline V gene sequence: CDR1 SGHNT, CDR2 YENEEA. The CDR3 totals 14 residues. The germline V and J ends were trimmed by 1 base and 5 bases, with 11 bases remaining between them. Sampled blood was obtained at baseline, cycle 4 day 1, and cycle 7 day 1. The origin of this receptor is an adult with an advanced solid tumor such as melanoma, head and neck, liver or kidney cancer. This sequence joins TRBV11-3 and TRBJ1-1; D gene unclear. Sequencing used CD4+ or CD8+ T cells sorted from blood, obtained in a trial of the OX40 agonist ivuxolimab. In DNA form, the CDR3 reads TGTGCCAGCAGCTTAGGGGTAGGTGGGACTGAAGCTTTCTTT. Amino acid sequence: CASSLGVGGTEAFF.